This passage covers 29 T cell receptor beta chains from one sample sequenced in a study of shared clonotypes between healthy human individuals. TCRdb's table, derived via immunoSEQ multiplex PCR, lists solely in-frame clones and lacks some. The sample has about 2.4 million clones, 80% to 95% seen once. Sequencing was performed on naive CD4+ T cells from PBMCs. The subset is: CD45RA+ positively selected. Receptors were obtained from a man between 18 and 35 years old in good health. Some clones in this sample may be carry-over from other donors' samples.

The rearrangement uses TRBV29-1 and TRBJ2-1, with a tentative D call TRBD2 (5 bases). This CDR3 contains 13 residues. Per germline, CDR1 SQVTM and CDR2 ANQGSEA. The germline V and J ends were trimmed by 4 bases and 5 bases, with 12 bases remaining between them. This CDR3 reads CSVASEGNNEQFF. Here the CDR3 DNA reads TGCAGCGTTGCCTCAGAGGGAAACAATGAGCAGTTCTTC.

A few counts support this clone. V is TRBV9 and J is TRBJ1-2; D might be TRBD1 (6 bases). The germline CDR1 and CDR2 sequences are SGDLS and YYNGEE. Trimming removed 7 bases at V and 4 bases at J, with 11 bases between. The CDR3 runs 12 residues. CDR3: CASSRTAYGYTF. The CDR3 DNA reads TGTGCCAGCTCGAGGACAGCCTATGGCTACACCTTC.

A note on this clone: The same CDR3 arises from other DNA sequences in this sample as well. The chain is built from TRBV28 and TRBJ2-7; 9 bases agree with TRBD1. The CDR3 contains 15 residues. V dropped 4 bases and J dropped 3; count of bases not matched to a gene: 7. Germline assignment: CDR1 MDHEN and CDR2 SYDVKM. This CDR3 is CASSSPGQGNYEQYF. The CDR3 DNA reads as TGTGCCAGCAGTTCCCCGGGACAGGGCAACTACGAGCAGTACTTC.

The J gene is TRBJ1-1, the V gene TRBV5-8; weak D call: TRBD1 (5 bases). This CDR3 region has 12 residues. Trimming removed 4 bases at V and 8 bases at J, with 12 bases between. CDR1 SGHTS and CDR2 YDEGEE come from the germline V gene. The CDR3 here is CASSTEGAEAFF. CDR3 bases: TGTGCCAGCAGCACTGAAGGGGCAGAAGCTTTCTTT.

The V gene is TRBV28, the J gene TRBJ1-5; TRBD1 is a possible D gene (6 bases). V gave up 2 bases and J gave up 4 bases, with 18 bases separating them. The CDR3 is 17 residues long. Germline V gene data show CDR1 as MDHEN and CDR2 as SYDVKM. CDR3 DNA sequence: TGTGCCAGCAGTTTAGTCGGTAGCGGGACACATAATCAGCCCCAGCATTTT. It encodes CASSLVGSGTHNQPQHF.

The chain uses TRBV7-3 and TRBJ2-5, with 7 bases lining up with TRBD2. Trimming at V came to 2 bases and at J to 2 bases, leaving 5 bases not matched to a gene. There are 15 residues in the CDR3. Germline loops: CDR1 SGHTA, CDR2 FQGTGA. CDR3 sequence: CASSLGGGEQETQYF. CDR3 coding DNA: TGTGCCAGCAGCTTAGGGGGAGGGGAACAAGAGACCCAGTACTTC.

J is TRBJ2-1 and V is TRBV18; 7 nucleotides match TRBD1. Germline V lookup: CDR1 KGHSH, CDR2 LQKENI. This CDR3 spans 15 amino acids. The junction had 6 bases not matched to a gene; V was cut back by 6 bases and J by 1 base. Here the CDR3 reads CASSRGQVSYNEQFF. The CDR3 DNA is TGTGCCAGCTCCCGTGGACAGGTGTCCTACAATGAGCAGTTCTTC.

The chain joins TRBV4-2 to TRBJ2-4; D gene unclear. With 4 bases removed from V and 1 base from J, the gap between germline ends came to 14 bases. Germline V gene lookup returns CDR1 LGHNA and CDR2 YNFKEQ. The CDR3 runs to 16 residues. This CDR3 is CASSPGTDRAKNIQYF. Written as DNA, the CDR3 is TGTGCCAGCAGCCCTGGCACAGATAGGGCCAAAAACATTCAGTACTTC.

In this sample, this clone turned up once. J is TRBJ2-1 and V is TRBV7-2; no firm D call. V was shortened by 2 bases and J by 8 bases, with 13 bases between the two germline ends. CDR1 and CDR2 from the germline V gene are SGHTA and FQGNSA. The CDR3 length is 14 residues. CDR3 nucleotide sequence: TGTGCCAGCAGCTTAATGCTGGCCCGGGATGAGCAGTTCTTC. Encoded protein: CASSLMLARDEQFF.

This clone has just one count. The V call is TRBV6-1, the J call TRBJ1-4; possibly TRBD1 for D (6 bases). CDR3 length: 17 amino acids. Germline V gene lookup returns CDR1 MNHNS and CDR2 SASEGT. V was trimmed by 3 bases and J by 2 bases, leaving 16 bases between them. The CDR3 sequence: CASSELGAGGTNEKLFF. The CDR3 DNA is TGTGCCAGCAGTGAGTTGGGGGCTGGGGGCACTAATGAAAAACTGTTTTTT.

This clone was found a few times. The chain joins TRBV6-6 to TRBJ2-6; D remains ambiguous. The CDR3 has 15 amino acids. Looked up from germline, CDR1 is MNHNY and CDR2 is SVGAGI (reference sequence). Trimming left V 4 bases short and J 0 bases short, with 7 bases between. The CDR3 loop is CASSLRSSGANVLTF. CDR3 nucleotide sequence: TGTGCCAGCAGTTTGCGGAGCTCTGGGGCCAACGTCCTGACTTTC.

This clone came up once. The rearrangement links TRBV6-1 to TRBJ1-2; no clear D. Per germline, CDR1 MNHNS and CDR2 SASEGT. The V gene lost 0 bases and the J gene lost 4 bases, with 6 bases spanning the gap. The CDR3 is 13 amino acids. This chain's CDR3 is CASSEAQFYGYTF. The CDR3 region has the DNA TGTGCCAGCAGTGAAGCGCAGTTCTATGGCTACACCTTC.

This clone was found a few times. The chain uses TRBV4-2 and TRBJ2-2; TRBD2 matches 11 bases. This CDR3 region has 17 residues. Germline loops: CDR1 LGHNA, CDR2 YNFKEQ. Trimming at V came to 0 bases and at J to 7 bases, leaving 7 bases not matched to a gene. CDR3 in DNA: TGTGCCAGCAGCCAAGACGGTAGCGGGAGGGAAATCGGGGAGCTGTTTTTT. Its translation: CASSQDGSGREIGELFF.

The chain employs TRBV15 and TRBJ1-2; TRBD1 might be the D (5 bases). CDR3 length: 15 amino acids. CDR1 LNHNV and CDR2 YYDKDF come from the germline V gene (reference sequence). V lost 0 bases and J lost 6, with 14 bases in between. CDR3 sequence reads: CATSRDRARADGYTF. CDR3 in DNA: TGTGCCACCAGCAGAGATAGGGCCAGGGCGGATGGCTACACCTTC.

The J gene is TRBJ2-1, the V gene TRBV6-1, with 9 bases fitting TRBD1. The germline CDR1 and CDR2 sequences are MNHNS and SASEGT. J gave up 13 bases and V 2 bases, and 15 bases lay outside the gene matches. The CDR3 is 16 amino acids. CDR3 sequence: CASSEWLTGGPYVQFF. The CDR3 DNA follows: TGTGCCAGCAGTGAATGGTTGACAGGGGGGCCCTACGTTCAGTTCTTC.

The chain employs TRBV18 and TRBJ1-4; TRBD1 matches at 12 bases. The length of the CDR3 is 17 residues. Losses at the gene ends were 5 bases for V and 6 bases for J; bases not matched to a gene: 10. The germline V gene has CDR1 KGHSH and CDR2 LQKENI. The CDR3 DNA reads TGTGCCAGCTCAGCGTCCCGGGACAGGGGGCGCGATGAAAAACTGTTTTTT. Translating it yields CASSASRDRGRDEKLFF.

This rearrangement joins TRBV5-1 to TRBJ2-3; D remains unclear. Trimming cost V 4 bases and J 5 bases, with 11 bases left between them. CDR1 and CDR2 (germline): SGHRS, YFSETQ. This CDR3 spans 13 amino acids. This CDR3 is CASSKSSLDTQYF. For the CDR3, the DNA is TGCGCCAGCAGCAAATCCAGCCTAGATACGCAGTATTTT.

The table lists this clone with a count of one. This rearrangement joins TRBV30 to TRBJ2-1; D gene uncertain. Germline V CDR1 and CDR2: GTSNPN, SVGIG (reference sequence). Trimming cost V 1 base and J 10 bases, with 14 bases left between them. The CDR3 has 13 amino acids. The CDR3 nucleotides are TGTGCCTGGAGTGCCACCTCGTTAACCGAGCAGTTCTTC. This codes for CAWSATSLTEQFF.

The chain recombines TRBV7-9 with TRBJ2-7, with D unresolved. Germline V gene lookup returns CDR1 SEHNR and CDR2 FQNEAQ (reference sequence). The CDR3 has 12 residues. Trimming removed 5 bases from V and 7 bases from J, with 12 bases in between. CDR3 in amino acids: CASSGRMGEQYF. For the CDR3, the DNA is TGTGCCAGCAGCGGCCGAATGGGGGAGCAGTACTTC.

The rearrangement joins TRBV6-5 to TRBJ2-1; D unclear. The length of the CDR3 is 12 residues. From germline, CDR1 is MNHEY and CDR2 SVGAGI. Trimming removed 5 bases at V and 8 bases at J, with 10 bases between. CDR3 DNA: TGTGCCAGCAGTGGAACCGGAGATGAGCAGTTCTTC. Translating it yields CASSGTGDEQFF.

V and J are TRBV5-1 and TRBJ2-3; D is perhaps TRBD2 (6 bases). The CDR3 spans 16 residues. V dropped 3 bases and J dropped 0 bases, with 14 bases sitting between them. Germline CDR1 reads SGHRS; CDR2 reads YFSETQ. The CDR3 DNA reads as TGCGCCAGCAGCTCAGTAGCGGCTAGGAGCACAGATACGCAGTATTTT. Translation: CASSSVAARSTDTQYF.

Here the CDR3 reads CARSSHRPGQRFYEQYF. CDR3 DNA: TGTGCCAGAAGCTCCCATCGACCGGGACAGAGATTCTACGAGCAGTACTTC. The chain couples TRBV5-3 to TRBJ2-7; TRBD1 matches 7 bases. TRBV5-3 is noted as an ORF with a role that remains uncertain. J gave up 3 bases and V 3 bases, and 15 bases lay outside the gene matches. The CDR3 extends over 17 amino acids.

The chain couples TRBV19 to TRBJ1-3, with TRBD1 as a possible D gene (5 bases). The V gene's germline CDR1 is LNHDA and CDR2 SQIVND (reference sequence). Trimming removed 9 bases from V and 0 bases from J, with 12 bases in between. The CDR3 has 14 amino acids. CDR3 residues: CASSRDYSGNTIYF. The CDR3 region has the DNA TGTGCCAGCTCGAGGGACTACTCTGGAAACACCATATATTTT.

Comments on this clone: Other DNA sequences in this sample translate to the same CDR3. This chain joins TRBV6-5 and TRBJ1-1, with D perhaps matching TRBD1 (6 bases). From germline, CDR1 is MNHEY and CDR2 SVGAGI. V was trimmed by 5 bases and J by 1 base, leaving 8 bases between them. This CDR3 spans 13 amino acids. The CDR3 DNA is TGTGCCAGCAGTACCAGGGGGAACACTGAAGCTTTCTTT. Protein: CASSTRGNTEAFF.

CDR3 in DNA: TGTGCCAGCAGTTACCCTACTAGCGGAGGGACCGGGGAGCTGTTTTTT. Protein sequence: CASSYPTSGGTGELFF. This chain uses TRBV7-9 with TRBJ2-2; 8 bases align to TRBD2. The CDR3 is 16 residues long. The V gene end was trimmed by 6 bases and the J gene end by 5 bases; junction bases not matched to a gene: 11. Germline CDR1 reads SEHNR; CDR2 reads FQNEAQ (reference sequence).

The chain joins TRBV10-3 to TRBJ2-1; 9 nucleotides align to TRBD1. The CDR3 covers 13 residues. The trim removed 10 bases at V and 1 base at J, leaving 2 bases unmatched. Germline lookup yields CDR1 ENHRY and CDR2 SYGVKD. The CDR3 sequence: CATGQGSYNEQFF. CDR3 nucleotide sequence: TGTGCCACTGGACAGGGGTCCTACAATGAGCAGTTCTTC.

The chain employs TRBV11-3 and TRBJ2-3, with a weak D call TRBD2 (7 bases). V gave up 2 bases and J gave up 4 bases, with 13 bases separating them. Germline loops: CDR1 SGHNT, CDR2 YENEEA. This CDR3 contains 15 residues. CDR3 bases: TGTGCCAGCAGCTTACGGGGCGGGGGCCCAGATACGCAGTATTTT. Amino acid sequence: CASSLRGGGPDTQYF.

On this clone: This sample also contains other DNA sequences that code for the same CDR3. The V call is TRBV18, the J call TRBJ1-1, with 8 bases aligning to TRBD1. From germline, CDR1 is KGHSH and CDR2 LQKENI. V lost 6 bases, J lost 4 bases, and 7 bases stayed unmatched. The CDR3 is made up of 14 amino acids. CDR3 amino acids: CASSLGQGATEAFF. The CDR3 DNA is TGTGCCAGCTCCCTAGGACAGGGCGCCACTGAAGCTTTCTTT.

J is TRBJ2-7 and V is TRBV2; D is perhaps TRBD2 (6 bases). V lost 8 bases to trimming and J lost 0 bases, with 17 bases between them. Germline values: CDR1 SNHLY, CDR2 FYNNEI. The CDR3 has 15 residues. The DNA for the CDR3 is TGTGCCAGCGGGCAGGAGGGAGAGATCTCCTACGAGCAGTACTTC. Amino acids: CASGQEGEISYEQYF.